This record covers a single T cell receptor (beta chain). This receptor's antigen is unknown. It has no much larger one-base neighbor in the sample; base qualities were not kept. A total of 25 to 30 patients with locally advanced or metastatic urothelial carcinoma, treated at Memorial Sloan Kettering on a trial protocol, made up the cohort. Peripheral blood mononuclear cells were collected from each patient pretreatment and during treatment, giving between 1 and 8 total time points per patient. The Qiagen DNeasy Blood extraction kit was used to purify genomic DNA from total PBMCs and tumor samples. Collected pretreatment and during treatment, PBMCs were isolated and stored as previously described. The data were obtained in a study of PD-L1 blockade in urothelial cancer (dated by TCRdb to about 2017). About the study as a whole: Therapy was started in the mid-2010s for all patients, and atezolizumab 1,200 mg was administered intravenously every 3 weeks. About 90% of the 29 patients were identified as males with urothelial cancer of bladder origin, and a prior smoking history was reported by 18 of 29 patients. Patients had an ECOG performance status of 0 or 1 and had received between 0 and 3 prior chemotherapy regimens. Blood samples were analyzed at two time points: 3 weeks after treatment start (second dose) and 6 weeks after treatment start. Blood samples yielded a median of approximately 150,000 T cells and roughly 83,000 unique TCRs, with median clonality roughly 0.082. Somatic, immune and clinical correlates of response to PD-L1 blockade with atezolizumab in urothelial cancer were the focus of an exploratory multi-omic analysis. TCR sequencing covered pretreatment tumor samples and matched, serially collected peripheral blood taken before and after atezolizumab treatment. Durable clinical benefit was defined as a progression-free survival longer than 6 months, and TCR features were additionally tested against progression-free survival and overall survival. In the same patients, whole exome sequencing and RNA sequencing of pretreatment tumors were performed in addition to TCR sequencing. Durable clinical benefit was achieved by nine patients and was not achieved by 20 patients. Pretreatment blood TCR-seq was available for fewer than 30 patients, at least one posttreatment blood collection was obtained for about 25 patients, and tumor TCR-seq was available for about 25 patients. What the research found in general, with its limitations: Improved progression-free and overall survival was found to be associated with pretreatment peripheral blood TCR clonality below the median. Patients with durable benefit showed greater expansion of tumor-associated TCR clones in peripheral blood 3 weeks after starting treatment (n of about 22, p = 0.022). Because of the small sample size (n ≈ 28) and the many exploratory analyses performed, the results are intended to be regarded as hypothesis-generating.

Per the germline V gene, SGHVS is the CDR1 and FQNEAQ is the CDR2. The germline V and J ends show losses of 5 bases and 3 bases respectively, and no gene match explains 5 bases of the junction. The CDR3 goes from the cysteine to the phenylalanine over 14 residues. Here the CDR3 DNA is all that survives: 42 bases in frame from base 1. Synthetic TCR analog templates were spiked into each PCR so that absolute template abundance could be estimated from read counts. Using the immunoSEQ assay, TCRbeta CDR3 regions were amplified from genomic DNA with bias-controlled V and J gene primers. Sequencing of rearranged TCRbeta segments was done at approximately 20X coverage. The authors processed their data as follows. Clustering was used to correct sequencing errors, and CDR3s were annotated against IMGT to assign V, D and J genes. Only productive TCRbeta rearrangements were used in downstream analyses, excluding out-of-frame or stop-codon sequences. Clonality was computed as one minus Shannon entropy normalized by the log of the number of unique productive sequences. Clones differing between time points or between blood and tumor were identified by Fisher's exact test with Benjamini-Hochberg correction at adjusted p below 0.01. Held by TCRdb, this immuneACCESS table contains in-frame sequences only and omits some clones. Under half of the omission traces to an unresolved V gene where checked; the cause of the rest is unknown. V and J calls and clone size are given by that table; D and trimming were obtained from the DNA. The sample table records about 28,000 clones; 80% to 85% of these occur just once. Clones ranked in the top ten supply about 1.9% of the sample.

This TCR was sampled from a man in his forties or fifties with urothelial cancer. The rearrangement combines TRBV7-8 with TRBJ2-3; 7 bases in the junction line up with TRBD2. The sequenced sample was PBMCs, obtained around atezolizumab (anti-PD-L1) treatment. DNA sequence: TGTGCCAGCAGCCTCGGGAGGCTTACAGATACGCAGTATTTT. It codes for CASSLGRLTDTQYF. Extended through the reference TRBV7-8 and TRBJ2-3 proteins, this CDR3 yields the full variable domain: GAGVSQSPRYKVAKRGQDVALRCDPISGHVSLFWYQQALGQGPEFLTYFQNEAQLDKSGLPSDRFFAERPEGSVSTLKIQRTQQEDSAVYLCASSLGRLTDTQYFGPGTRLTVL.